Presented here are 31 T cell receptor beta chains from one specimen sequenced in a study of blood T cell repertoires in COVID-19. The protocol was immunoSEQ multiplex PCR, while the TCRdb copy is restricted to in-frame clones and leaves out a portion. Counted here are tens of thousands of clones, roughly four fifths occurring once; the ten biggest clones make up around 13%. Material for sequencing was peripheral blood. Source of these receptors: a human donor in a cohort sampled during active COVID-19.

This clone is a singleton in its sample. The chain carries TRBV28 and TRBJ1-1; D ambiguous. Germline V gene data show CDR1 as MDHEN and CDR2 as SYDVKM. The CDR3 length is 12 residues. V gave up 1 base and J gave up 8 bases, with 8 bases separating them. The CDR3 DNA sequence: TGTGCCAGCAGTTTATTATTCAGGGAAGCTTTCTTT. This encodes CASSLLFREAFF.

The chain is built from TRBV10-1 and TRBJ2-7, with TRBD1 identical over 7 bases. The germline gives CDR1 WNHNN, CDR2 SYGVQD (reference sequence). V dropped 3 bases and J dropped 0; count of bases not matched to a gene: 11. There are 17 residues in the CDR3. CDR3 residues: CASSDSYPGQPSYEQYF. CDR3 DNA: TGCGCCAGCAGTGATTCCTATCCGGGACAGCCCTCCTACGAGCAGTACTTC.

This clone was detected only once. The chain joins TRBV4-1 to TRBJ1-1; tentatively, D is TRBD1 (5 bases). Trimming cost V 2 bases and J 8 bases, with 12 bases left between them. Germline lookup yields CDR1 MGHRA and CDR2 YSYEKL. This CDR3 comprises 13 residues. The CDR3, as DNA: TGCGCCAGCAGCCAACCTCGACAGCTGGAAGCTTTCTTT. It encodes CASSQPRQLEAFF.

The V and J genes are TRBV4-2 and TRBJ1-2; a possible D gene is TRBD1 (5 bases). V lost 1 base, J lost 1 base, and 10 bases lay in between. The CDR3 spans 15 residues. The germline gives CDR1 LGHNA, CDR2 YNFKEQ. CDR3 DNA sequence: TGTGCCAGCAGCCAAGCGGACACCTTTAACTATGGCTACACCTTC. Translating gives CASSQADTFNYGYTF.

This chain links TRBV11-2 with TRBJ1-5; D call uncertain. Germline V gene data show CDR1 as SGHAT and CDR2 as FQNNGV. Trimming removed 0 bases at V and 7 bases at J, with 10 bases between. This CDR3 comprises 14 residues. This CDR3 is CASSLDGSGQPQHF. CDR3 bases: TGTGCCAGCAGCTTAGATGGGTCGGGACAGCCCCAGCATTTT.

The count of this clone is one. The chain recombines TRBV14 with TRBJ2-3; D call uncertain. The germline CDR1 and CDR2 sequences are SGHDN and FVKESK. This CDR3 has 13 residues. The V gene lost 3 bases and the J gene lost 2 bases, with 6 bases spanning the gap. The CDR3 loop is CASSQAFTDTQYF. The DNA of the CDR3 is TGTGCCAGCAGCCAGGCCTTCACAGATACGCAGTATTTT.

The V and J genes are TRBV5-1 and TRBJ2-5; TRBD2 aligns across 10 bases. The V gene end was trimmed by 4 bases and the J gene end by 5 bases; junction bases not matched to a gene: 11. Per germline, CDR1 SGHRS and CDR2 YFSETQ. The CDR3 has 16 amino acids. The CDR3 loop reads CASSAGAGGDVETQYF. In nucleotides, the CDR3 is TGCGCCAGCAGCGCGGGAGCGGGGGGGGACGTTGAGACCCAGTACTTC.

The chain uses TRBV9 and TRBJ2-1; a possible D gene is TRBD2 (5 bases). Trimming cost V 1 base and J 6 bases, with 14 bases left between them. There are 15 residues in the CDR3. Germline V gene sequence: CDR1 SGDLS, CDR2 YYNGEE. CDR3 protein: CASSVIPEAGNEQFF. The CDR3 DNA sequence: TGTGCCAGCAGCGTAATCCCAGAGGCGGGCAATGAGCAGTTCTTC.

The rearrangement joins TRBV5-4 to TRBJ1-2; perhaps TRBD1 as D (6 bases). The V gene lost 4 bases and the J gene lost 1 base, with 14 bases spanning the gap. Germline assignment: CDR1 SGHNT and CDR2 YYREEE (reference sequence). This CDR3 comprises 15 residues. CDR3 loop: CASSVQGLLNYGYTF. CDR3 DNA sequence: TGTGCCAGCAGCGTACAGGGCCTCCTTAACTATGGCTACACCTTC.

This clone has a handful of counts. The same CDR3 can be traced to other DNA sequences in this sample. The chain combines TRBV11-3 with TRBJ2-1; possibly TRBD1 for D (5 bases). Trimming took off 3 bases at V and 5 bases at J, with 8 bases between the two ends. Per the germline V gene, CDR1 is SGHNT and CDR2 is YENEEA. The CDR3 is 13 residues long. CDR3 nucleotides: TGTGCCAGCAGCTTGGAACAGGACAATGAGCAGTTCTTC. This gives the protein CASSLEQDNEQFF. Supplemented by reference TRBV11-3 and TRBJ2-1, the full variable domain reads EAGVVQSPRYKIIEKKQPVAFWCNPISGHNTLYWYLQNLGQGPELLIRYENEEAVDDSQLPKDRFSAERLKGVDSTLKIQPAELGDSAVYLCASSLEQDNEQFFGPGTRLTVL.

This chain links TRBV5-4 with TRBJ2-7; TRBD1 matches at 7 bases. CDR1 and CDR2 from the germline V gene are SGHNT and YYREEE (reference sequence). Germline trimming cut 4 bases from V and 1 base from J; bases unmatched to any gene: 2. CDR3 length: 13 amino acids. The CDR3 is CASSTGQSYEQYF. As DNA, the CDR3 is TGTGCCAGCAGCACGGGACAGTCCTACGAGCAGTACTTC.

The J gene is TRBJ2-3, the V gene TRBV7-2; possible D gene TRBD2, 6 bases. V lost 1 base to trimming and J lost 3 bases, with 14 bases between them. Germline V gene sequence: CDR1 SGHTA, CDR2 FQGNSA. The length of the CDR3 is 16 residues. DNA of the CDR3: TGTGCCAGCAGCTTAGGAACTAGCCGTCGGACAGATACGCAGTATTTT. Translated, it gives CASSLGTSRRTDTQYF.

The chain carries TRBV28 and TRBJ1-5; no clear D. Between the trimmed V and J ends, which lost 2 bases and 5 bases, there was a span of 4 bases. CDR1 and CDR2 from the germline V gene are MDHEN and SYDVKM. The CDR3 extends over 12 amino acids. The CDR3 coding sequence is TGTGCCAGCAGTTTACTATATCAGCCCCAGCATTTT. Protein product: CASSLLYQPQHF. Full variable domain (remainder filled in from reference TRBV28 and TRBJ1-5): DVKVTQSSRYLVKRTGEKVFLECVQDMDHENMFWYRQDPGLGLRLIYFSYDVKMKEKGDIPEGYSVSREKKERFSLILESASTNQTSMYLCASSLLYQPQHFGDGTRLSIL.

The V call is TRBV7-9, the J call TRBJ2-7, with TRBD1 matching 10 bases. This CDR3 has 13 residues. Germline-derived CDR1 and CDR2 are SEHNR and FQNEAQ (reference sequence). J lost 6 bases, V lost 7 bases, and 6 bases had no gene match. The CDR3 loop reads CASKRTGGGEQYF. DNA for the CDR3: TGTGCCAGCAAGAGGACAGGGGGAGGCGAGCAGTACTTC.

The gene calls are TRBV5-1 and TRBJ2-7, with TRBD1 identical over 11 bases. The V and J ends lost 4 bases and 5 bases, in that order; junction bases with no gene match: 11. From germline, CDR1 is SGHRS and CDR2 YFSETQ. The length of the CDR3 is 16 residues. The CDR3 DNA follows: TGCGCCAGCAGCCCGGGCCGGGACAGGGGGAACCACGAGCAGTACTTC. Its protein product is CASSPGRDRGNHEQYF.

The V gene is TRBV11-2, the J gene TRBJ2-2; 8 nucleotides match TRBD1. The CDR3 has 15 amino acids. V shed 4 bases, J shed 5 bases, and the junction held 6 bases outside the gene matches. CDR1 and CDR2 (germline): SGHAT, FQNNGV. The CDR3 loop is CASSSDRVPTGELFF. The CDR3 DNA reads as TGTGCCAGCAGCTCGGACAGGGTCCCAACCGGGGAGCTGTTTTTT.

The CDR3 sequence is CSAPSGGASSTDTQYF. For the CDR3, the DNA is TGCAGCGCGCCTAGCGGGGGGGCCTCTAGCACAGATACGCAGTATTTT. V usage is TRBV29-1 and J usage is TRBJ2-3, with 12 nucleotides matching TRBD2. Germline assignment: CDR1 SQVTM and CDR2 ANQGSEA. This CDR3 region has 16 residues. With 7 bases clipped from V and 0 bases from J, the junction kept 8 bases outside the gene matches.

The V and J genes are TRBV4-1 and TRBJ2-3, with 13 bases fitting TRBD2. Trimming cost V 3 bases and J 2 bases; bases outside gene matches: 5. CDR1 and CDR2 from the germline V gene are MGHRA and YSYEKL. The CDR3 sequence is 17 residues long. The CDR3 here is CASSQRTSGGVTDTQYF. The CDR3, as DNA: TGCGCCAGCAGCCAGAGGACTAGCGGGGGTGTCACAGATACGCAGTATTTT.

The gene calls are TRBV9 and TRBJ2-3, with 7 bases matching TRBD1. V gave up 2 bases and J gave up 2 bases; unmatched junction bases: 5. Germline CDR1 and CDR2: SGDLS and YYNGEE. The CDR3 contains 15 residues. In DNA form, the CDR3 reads TGTGCCAGCAGCGTCACAGGGGACCCCACAGATACGCAGTATTTT. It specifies CASSVTGDPTDTQYF.

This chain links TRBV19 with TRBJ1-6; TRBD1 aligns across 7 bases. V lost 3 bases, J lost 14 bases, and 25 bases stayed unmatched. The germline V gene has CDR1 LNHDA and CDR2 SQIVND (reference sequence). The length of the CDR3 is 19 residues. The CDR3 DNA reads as TGTGCCAGTAGTATGTGGTTCGCCGGGACCACGGGACAGATGGTGGCCCTCCACTTT. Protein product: CASSMWFAGTTGQMVALHF.

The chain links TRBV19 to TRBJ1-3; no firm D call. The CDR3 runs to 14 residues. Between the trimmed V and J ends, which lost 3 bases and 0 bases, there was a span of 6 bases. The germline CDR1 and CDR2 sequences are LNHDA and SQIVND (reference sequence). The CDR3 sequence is CASSMGASGNTIYF. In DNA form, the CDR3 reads TGTGCCAGTAGTATGGGAGCCTCTGGAAACACCATATATTTT.

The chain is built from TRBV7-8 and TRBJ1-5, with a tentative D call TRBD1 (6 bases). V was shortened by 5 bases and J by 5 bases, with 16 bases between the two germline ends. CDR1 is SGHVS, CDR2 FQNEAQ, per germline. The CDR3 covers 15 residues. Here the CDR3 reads CASSPRDITDQPQHF. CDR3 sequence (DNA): TGTGCCAGCAGCCCCCGGGACATTACAGATCAGCCCCAGCATTTT. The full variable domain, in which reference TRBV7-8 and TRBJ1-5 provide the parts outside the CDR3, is GAGVSQSPRYKVAKRGQDVALRCDPISGHVSLFWYQQALGQGPEFLTYFQNEAQLDKSGLPSDRFFAERPEGSVSTLKIQRTQQEDSAVYLCASSPRDITDQPQHFGDGTRLSIL.

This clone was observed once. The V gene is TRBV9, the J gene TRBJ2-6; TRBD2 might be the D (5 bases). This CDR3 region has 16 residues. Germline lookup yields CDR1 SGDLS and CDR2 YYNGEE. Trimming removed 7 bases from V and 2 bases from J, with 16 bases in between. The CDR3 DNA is TGTGCCAGCCCGCGCGGGCTTTTGGCTGGGGCCAACGTCCTGACTTTC. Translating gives CASPRGLLAGANVLTF.

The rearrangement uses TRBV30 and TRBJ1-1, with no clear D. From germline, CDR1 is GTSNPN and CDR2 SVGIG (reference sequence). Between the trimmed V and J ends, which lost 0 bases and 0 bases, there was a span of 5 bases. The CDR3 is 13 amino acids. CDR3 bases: TGTGCCTGGAGTGTACGGGTGAACACTGAAGCTTTCTTT. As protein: CAWSVRVNTEAFF.

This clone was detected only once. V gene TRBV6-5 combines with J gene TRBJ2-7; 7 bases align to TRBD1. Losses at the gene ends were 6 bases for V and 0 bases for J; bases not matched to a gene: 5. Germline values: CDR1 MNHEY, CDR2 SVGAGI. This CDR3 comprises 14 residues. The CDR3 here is CASRDRRSSYEQYF. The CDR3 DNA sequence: TGTGCCAGCAGGGACAGGAGGAGCTCCTACGAGCAGTACTTC.

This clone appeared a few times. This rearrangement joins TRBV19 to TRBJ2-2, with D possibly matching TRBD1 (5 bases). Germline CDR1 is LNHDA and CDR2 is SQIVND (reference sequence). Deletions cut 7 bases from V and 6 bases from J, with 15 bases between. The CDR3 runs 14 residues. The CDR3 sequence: CASTPTVVAGELFF. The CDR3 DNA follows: TGTGCCAGTACGCCGACAGTAGTAGCCGGGGAGCTGTTTTTT.

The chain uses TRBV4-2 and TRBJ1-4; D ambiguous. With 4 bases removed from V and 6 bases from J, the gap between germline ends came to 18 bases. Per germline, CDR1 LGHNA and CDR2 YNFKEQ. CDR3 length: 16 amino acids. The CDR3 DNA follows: TGTGCCAGCAGCCCGATCGTACACGGGATTGATGAAAAACTGTTTTTT. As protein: CASSPIVHGIDEKLFF.

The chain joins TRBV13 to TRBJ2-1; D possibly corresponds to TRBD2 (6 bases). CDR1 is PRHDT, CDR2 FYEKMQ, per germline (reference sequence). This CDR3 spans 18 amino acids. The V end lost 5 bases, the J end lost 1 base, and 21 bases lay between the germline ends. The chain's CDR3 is CASSPQTSSLGSYNEQFF. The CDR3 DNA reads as TGTGCCAGCAGCCCACAAACTAGCTCGTTAGGTTCCTACAATGAGCAGTTCTTC.

CDR3 in DNA: TGTGCCAGCAGTAATCACAGGGGCGAAAAACTGTTTTTT. Its protein product is CASSNHRGEKLFF. J is TRBJ1-4 and V is TRBV5-5; 7 nucleotides match TRBD1. Germline trimming cut 5 bases from V and 8 bases from J; bases unmatched to any gene: 6. Germline V gene sequence: CDR1 SGHKS, CDR2 YYEKEE (reference sequence). The CDR3 is made up of 13 amino acids.

The CDR3: CASSTRQNNQPQHF. The CDR3 nucleotides are TGTGCCAGCAGTACACGACAGAACAATCAGCCCCAGCATTTT. This chain uses TRBV6-6 with TRBJ1-5; a possible D gene is TRBD1 (5 bases). The CDR3 is made up of 14 amino acids. The germline V gene encodes CDR1 MNHNY and CDR2 SVGAGI (reference sequence). V was shortened by 5 bases and J by 3 bases, with 11 bases between the two germline ends.

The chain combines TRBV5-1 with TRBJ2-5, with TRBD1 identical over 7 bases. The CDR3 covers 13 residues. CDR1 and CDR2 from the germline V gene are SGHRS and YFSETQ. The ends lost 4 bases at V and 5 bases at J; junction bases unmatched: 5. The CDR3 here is CASSPTGYETQYF. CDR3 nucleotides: TGCGCCAGCAGCCCGACAGGGTACGAGACCCAGTACTTC. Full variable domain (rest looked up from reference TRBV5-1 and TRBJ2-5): KAGVTQTPRYLIKTRGQQVTLSCSPISGHRSVSWYQQTPGQGLQFLFEYFSETQRNKGNFPGRFSGRQFSNSRSEMNVSTLELGDSALYLCASSPTGYETQYFGPGTRLLVL.